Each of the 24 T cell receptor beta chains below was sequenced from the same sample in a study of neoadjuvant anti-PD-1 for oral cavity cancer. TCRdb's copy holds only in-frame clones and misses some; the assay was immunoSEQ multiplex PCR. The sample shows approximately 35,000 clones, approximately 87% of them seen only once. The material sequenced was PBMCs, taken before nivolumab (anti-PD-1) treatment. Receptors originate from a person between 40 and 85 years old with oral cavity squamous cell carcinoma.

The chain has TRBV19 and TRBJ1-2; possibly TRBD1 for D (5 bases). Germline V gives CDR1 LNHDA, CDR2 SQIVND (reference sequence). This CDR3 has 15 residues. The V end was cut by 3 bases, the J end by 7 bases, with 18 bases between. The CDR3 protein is CASSIRRPGTIGYTF. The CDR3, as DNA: TGTGCCAGTAGTATTAGACGACCGGGGACCATTGGCTACACCTTC.

CDR3 nucleotide sequence: TGTGCCAGCAGTGAACGGGGAGACGAAAAACTGTTTTTT. It encodes CASSERGDEKLFF. This chain links TRBV2 with TRBJ1-4; no reliable D call. V lost 2 bases and J lost 8, with 9 bases in between. This CDR3 is 13 amino acids long. CDR1 and CDR2 (germline): SNHLY, FYNNEI.

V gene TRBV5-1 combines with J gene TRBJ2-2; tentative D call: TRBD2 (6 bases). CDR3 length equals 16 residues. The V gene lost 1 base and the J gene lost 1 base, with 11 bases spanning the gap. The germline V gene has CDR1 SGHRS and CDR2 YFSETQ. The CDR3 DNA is TGCGCCAGCAGCTTGTATGTCGGGGGGAACACCGGGGAGCTGTTTTTT. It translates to CASSLYVGGNTGELFF.

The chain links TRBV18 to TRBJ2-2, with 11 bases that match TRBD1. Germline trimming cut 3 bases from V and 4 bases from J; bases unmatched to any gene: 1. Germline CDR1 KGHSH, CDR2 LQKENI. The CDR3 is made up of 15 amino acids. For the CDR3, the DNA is TGTGCCAGCTCACCGGGGACAGGGGGCACCGGGGAGCTGTTTTTT. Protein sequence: CASSPGTGGTGELFF.

This CDR3 reads CASSPHSGGAGNEQFF. DNA for the CDR3: TGTGCCAGCAGCCCCCACAGCGGGGGGGCCGGCAATGAGCAGTTCTTC. The rearrangement uses TRBV11-3 and TRBJ2-1, with TRBD2 matching 10 bases. The germline gives CDR1 SGHNT, CDR2 YENEEA. V lost 5 bases and J lost 6; bases outside the gene matches: 10. This CDR3 spans 16 amino acids.

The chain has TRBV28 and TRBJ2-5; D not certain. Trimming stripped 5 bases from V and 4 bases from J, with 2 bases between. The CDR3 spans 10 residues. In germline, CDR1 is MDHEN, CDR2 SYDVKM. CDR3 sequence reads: CASSVETQYF. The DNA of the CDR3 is TGTGCCAGCAGTGTAGAGACCCAGTACTTC.

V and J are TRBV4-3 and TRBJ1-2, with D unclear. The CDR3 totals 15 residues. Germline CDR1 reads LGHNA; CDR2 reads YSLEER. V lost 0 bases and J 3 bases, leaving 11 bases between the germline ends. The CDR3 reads CASSQDETVDYGYTF. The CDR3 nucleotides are TGCGCCAGCAGCCAAGATGAAACCGTTGACTATGGCTACACCTTC.

The CDR3 DNA reads as TGTGCCAGCAGCGGTCAGGGGGCTGCTTATTCACCCCTCCACTTT. It specifies CASSGQGAAYSPLHF. This chain links TRBV7-8 with TRBJ1-6; 8 positions match TRBD1. The CDR3 runs 15 residues. The V gene end was trimmed by 5 bases and the J gene end by 8 bases; junction bases not matched to a gene: 8. CDR1 SGHVS and CDR2 FQNEAQ come from the germline V gene.

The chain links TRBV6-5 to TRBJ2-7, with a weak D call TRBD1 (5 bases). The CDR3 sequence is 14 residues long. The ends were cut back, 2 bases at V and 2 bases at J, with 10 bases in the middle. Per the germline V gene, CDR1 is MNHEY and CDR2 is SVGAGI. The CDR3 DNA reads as TGTGCCAGCAGTTACGACAGATCCACCTACGAGCAGTACTTC. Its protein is CASSYDRSTYEQYF.

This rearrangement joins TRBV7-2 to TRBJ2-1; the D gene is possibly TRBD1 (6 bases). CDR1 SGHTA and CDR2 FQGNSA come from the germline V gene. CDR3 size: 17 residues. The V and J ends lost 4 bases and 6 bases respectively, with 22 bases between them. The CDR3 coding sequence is TGTGCCAGCAGCTCTGTACCACAGGGAGTCTATGCCAATGAGCAGTTCTTC. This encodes CASSSVPQGVYANEQFF.

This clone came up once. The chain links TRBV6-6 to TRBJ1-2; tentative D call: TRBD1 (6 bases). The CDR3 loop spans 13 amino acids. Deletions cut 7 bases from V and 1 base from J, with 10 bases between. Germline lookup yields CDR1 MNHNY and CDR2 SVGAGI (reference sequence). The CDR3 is CASNPQGNYGYTF. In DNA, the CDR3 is TGTGCCAGCAACCCACAGGGTAACTATGGCTACACCTTC.

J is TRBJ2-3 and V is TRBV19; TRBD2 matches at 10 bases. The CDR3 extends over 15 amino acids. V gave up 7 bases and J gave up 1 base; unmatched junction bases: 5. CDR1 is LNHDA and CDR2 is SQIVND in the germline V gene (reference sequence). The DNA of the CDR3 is TGTGCCAGTACCCCCCTAGCGGGGGGCACAGATACGCAGTATTTT. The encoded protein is CASTPLAGGTDTQYF.

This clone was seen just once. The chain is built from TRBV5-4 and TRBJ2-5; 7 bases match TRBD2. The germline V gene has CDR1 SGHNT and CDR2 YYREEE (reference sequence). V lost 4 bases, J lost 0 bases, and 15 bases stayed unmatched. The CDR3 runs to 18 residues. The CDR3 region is CASSPGGGPPAYQETQYF. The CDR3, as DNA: TGTGCCAGCAGCCCGGGGGGTGGACCGCCTGCGTACCAAGAGACCCAGTACTTC.

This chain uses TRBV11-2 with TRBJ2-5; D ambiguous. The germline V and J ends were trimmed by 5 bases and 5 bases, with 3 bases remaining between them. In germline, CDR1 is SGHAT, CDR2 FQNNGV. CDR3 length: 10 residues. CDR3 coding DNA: TGTGCCAGCAGCAAGGAGACCCAGTACTTC. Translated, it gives CASSKETQYF.

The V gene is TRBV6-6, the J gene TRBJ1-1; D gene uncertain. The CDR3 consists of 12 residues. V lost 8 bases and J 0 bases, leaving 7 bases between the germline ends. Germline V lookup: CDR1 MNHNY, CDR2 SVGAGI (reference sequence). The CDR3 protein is CASGRMNTEAFF. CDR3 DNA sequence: TGTGCCAGCGGAAGAATGAACACTGAAGCTTTCTTT.

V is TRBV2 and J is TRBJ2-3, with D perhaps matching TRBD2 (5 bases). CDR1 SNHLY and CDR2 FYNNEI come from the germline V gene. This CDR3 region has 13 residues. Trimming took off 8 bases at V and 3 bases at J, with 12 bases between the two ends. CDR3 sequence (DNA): TGTGCCAGCCGGCAGAGGGCGACAGATACGCAGTATTTT. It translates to CASRQRATDTQYF.

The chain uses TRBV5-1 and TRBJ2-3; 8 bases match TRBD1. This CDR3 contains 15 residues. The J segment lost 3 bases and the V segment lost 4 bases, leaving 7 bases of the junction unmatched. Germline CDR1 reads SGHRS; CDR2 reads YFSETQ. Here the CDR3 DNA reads TGCGCCAGCAGCCTAAGGACAGGGTCAACAGATACGCAGTATTTT. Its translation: CASSLRTGSTDTQYF.

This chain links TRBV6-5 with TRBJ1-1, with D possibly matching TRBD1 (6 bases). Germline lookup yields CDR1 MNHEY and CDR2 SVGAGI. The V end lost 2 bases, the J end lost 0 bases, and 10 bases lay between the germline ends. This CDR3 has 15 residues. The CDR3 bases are TGTGCCAGCAGTTACCTAACAGGGCTGAACACTGAAGCTTTCTTT. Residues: CASSYLTGLNTEAFF.

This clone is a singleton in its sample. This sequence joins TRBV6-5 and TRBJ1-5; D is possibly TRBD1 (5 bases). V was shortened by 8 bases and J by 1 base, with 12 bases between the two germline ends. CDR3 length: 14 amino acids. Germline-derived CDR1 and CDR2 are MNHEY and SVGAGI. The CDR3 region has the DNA TGTGCCAGCTCGTGGGGGAAGAGCAATCAGCCCCAGCATTTT. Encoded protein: CASSWGKSNQPQHF.

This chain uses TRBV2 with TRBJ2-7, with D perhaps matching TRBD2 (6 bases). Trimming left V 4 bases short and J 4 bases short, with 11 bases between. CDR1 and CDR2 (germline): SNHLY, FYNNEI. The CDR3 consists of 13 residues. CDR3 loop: CASSGGEGYEQYF. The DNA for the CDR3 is TGTGCCAGCAGTGGGGGGGAAGGTTACGAGCAGTACTTC.

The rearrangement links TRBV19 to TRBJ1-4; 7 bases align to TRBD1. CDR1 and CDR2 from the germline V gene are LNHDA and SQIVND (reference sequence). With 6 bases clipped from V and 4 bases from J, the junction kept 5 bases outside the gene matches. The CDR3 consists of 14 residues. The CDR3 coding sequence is TGTGCCAGTAGGTCGGGACAGAGTAATGAAAAACTGTTTTTT. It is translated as CASRSGQSNEKLFF.

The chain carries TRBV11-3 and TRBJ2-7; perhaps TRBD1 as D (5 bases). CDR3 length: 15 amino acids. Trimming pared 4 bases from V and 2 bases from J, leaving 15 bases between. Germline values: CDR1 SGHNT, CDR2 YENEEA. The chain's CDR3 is CASSSKTATTYEQYF. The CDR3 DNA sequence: TGTGCCAGCAGCTCGAAGACAGCCACTACCTACGAGCAGTACTTC.

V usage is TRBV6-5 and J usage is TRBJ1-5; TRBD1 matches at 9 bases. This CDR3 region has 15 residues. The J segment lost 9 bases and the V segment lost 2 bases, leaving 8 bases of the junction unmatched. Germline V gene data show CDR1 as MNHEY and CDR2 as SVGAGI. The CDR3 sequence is CASSYRDREDWPQHF. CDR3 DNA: TGTGCCAGCAGTTACCGGGACAGGGAAGACTGGCCCCAGCATTTT.

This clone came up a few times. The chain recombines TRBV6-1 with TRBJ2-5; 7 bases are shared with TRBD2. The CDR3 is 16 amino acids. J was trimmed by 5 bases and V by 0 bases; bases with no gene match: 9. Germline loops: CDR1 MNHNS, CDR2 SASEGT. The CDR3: CASSEAGGTGVETQYF. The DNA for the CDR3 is TGTGCCAGCAGTGAAGCGGGGGGGACGGGGGTCGAGACCCAGTACTTC.